This T cell receptor beta chain was identified during a study of blood T cells in healthy people across ages. This clonotype came up a few times. Its antigen is currently unknown. The use of a sample-barcoded 5' primer and a J-beta primer mix characterized a second PCR of roughly 6 to 12 cycles. One entry per CDR3 protein, called by TCRdb with MiXCR from the 5' RACE reads. The sample records 1.4 million or so distinct CDR3 sequences, approximately 39% being singletons. This CDR3 is 15 amino acids long. V lost 4 bases, J lost 4 bases, and 9 bases stayed unmatched. The germline V gene has CDR1 SGDLS and CDR2 YYNGEE. General study results and limits: No conclusive comparison of naive versus antigen-experienced cells was possible with unsorted PBMCs. Measured against age, TCR beta diversity per million T cells decreased in a roughly linear manner.

Sequenced sample: blood. The receptor's source is a woman younger than 30 in good health. The chain couples TRBV9 to TRBJ2-5, with 8 bases lining up with TRBD1. CDR3 amino acids: CASSPGTGSRETQYF. The CDR3 DNA reads TGTGCCAGCAGCCCAGGGACAGGTTCCCGAGAGACCCAGTACTTC.